These 22 T cell receptor beta chains came from one sample sequenced in a study of T cell responses to AZD1222 COVID-19 vaccine. Sequencing used immunoSEQ multiplex PCR; TCRdb keeps in-frame clones, though not all of them. The profile shows 92,000 or so clones, around nine tenths of them singletons. The material was peripheral blood, obtained 28 days after the second AZD1222 dose. Receptor source: an adult who received the AZD1222 COVID-19 vaccine.

This chain uses TRBV11-2 with TRBJ1-1; D is unclear. Between the trimmed V and J ends, which lost 3 bases and 2 bases, there was a span of 7 bases. The V gene's germline CDR1 is SGHAT and CDR2 FQNNGV. The length of the CDR3 is 13 residues. The CDR3 protein is CASSFGRNTEAFF. The CDR3 region has the DNA TGTGCCAGCAGCTTTGGGAGAAACACTGAAGCTTTCTTT.

The gene calls are TRBV3-1 (or the pseudogene TRBV3-2) and TRBJ1-2; 8 nucleotides agree with TRBD1. Germline lookup yields CDR1 LGHDT and CDR2 YNNKEL (reference sequence). V dropped 4 bases and J dropped 3; count of bases not matched to a gene: 7. This CDR3 is built from 15 residues. The CDR3 loop is CASSPGQGRHYGYTF. CDR3 in DNA: TGTGCCAGCAGCCCTGGACAGGGACGCCACTATGGCTACACCTTC.

The rearrangement joins TRBV13 to TRBJ2-5; TRBD2 matches at 8 bases. CDR3 length: 16 amino acids. The V gene end was trimmed by 8 bases and the J gene end by 7 bases; junction bases not matched to a gene: 18. The germline V gene encodes CDR1 PRHDT and CDR2 FYEKMQ (reference sequence). As DNA, the CDR3 is TGTGCCAGCGGATCCCGGGCGGGGGGCCAAGAAGGGACCCAGTACTTC. It translates to CASGSRAGGQEGTQYF.

This chain joins TRBV19 and TRBJ1-1; D gene unclear. Trimming removed 1 base from V and 1 base from J, with 7 bases in between. The CDR3 contains 14 residues. Looked up from germline, CDR1 is LNHDA and CDR2 is SQIVND (reference sequence). The CDR3 DNA sequence: TGTGCCAGTAGTATAGGAACAGCGAACACTGAAGCTTTCTTT. Translated: CASSIGTANTEAFF.

Comments on this clone: The same CDR3 also results from other DNA sequences found in this sample. This CDR3 reads CSADTQYF. The CDR3 coding sequence is TGCAGTGCTGATACGCAGTATTTT. This chain joins TRBV20-1 and TRBJ2-3; D gene ambiguous. The germline V gene encodes CDR1 DFQATT and CDR2 SNEGSKA (reference sequence). This CDR3 is 8 amino acids long. V was pared by 5 bases and J by 6 bases, with 0 bases between.

The genes are TRBV19 and TRBJ2-4; D is possibly TRBD1 or TRBD2 (5 bases each). Germline V gene sequence: CDR1 LNHDA, CDR2 SQIVND (reference sequence). The V end lost 7 bases, the J end lost 7 bases, and 11 bases lay between the germline ends. The CDR3 has 12 amino acids. CDR3 residues: CASNSRDNIQYF. DNA of the CDR3: TGTGCCAGTAACTCCCGGGACAACATTCAGTACTTC.

The V and J genes are TRBV27 and TRBJ1-2, with 10 bases aligning to TRBD1. The germline V gene encodes CDR1 MNHEY and CDR2 SMNVEV (reference sequence). The CDR3 totals 15 residues. With V trimmed by 5 bases and J by 4 bases, 7 bases remained unmatched. In DNA, the CDR3 is TGTGCCAGCAGTGCGGGACAGGGGCCGGGCTATGGCTACACCTTC. Translation: CASSAGQGPGYGYTF.

The gene calls are TRBV28 and TRBJ2-1, with D hard to call. This CDR3 spans 13 amino acids. CDR1 MDHEN and CDR2 SYDVKM come from the germline V gene. Trimming shortened V by 6 bases and J by 0 bases, and 6 bases separated the two germline ends. The CDR3 nucleotides are TGTGCCAGCAGAACAAGCTCCTACAATGAGCAGTTCTTC. Translating it yields CASRTSSYNEQFF.

The DNA of the CDR3 is TGCGCCAGCAGCCCGACCGGGACAGTGGGCTACGAGCAGTACTTC. Amino acids: CASSPTGTVGYEQYF. V and J are TRBV5-1 and TRBJ2-7, with 7 bases fitting TRBD1. Germline lookup yields CDR1 SGHRS and CDR2 YFSETQ. The V and J ends lost 4 bases and 3 bases, in that order; junction bases with no gene match: 10. CDR3 length equals 15 residues.

The chain uses TRBV4-1 and TRBJ1-5; 7 bases map to TRBD1. The germline V gene has CDR1 MGHRA and CDR2 YSYEKL. This CDR3 comprises 16 residues. The J segment lost 2 bases and the V segment lost 4 bases, leaving 8 bases of the junction unmatched. This CDR3 is CASSRGQLEGNQPQHF. As DNA, the CDR3 is TGCGCCAGCAGCCGGGGACAGCTGGAGGGCAATCAGCCCCAGCATTTT.

This clone was recorded once. The J gene is TRBJ2-7, the V gene TRBV27, with 13 bases aligning to TRBD2. Germline V gene sequence: CDR1 MNHEY, CDR2 SMNVEV (reference sequence). This CDR3 comprises 15 residues. Trimming took 4 bases from V and 7 from J; bases not matched to a gene: 7. The CDR3 region is CASSSGLAGVEEQYF. DNA of the CDR3: TGTGCCAGCAGTTCCGGACTAGCGGGGGTGGAGGAGCAGTACTTC.

The rearrangement joins TRBV15 to TRBJ1-5, with 8 bases aligning to TRBD1. The V gene end was trimmed by 3 bases and the J gene end by 2 bases; junction bases not matched to a gene: 6. Germline assignment: CDR1 LNHNV and CDR2 YYDKDF (reference sequence). This CDR3 is built from 16 residues. The CDR3 protein is CATSSYLTGGNQPQHF. The CDR3 DNA follows: TGTGCCACCAGCAGTTATCTGACAGGGGGCAATCAGCCCCAGCATTTT.

Here the CDR3 reads CAISESDGNTIYF. For the CDR3, the DNA is TGTGCCATCAGTGAGTCGGACGGAAACACCATATATTTT. V and J are TRBV10-3 and TRBJ1-3; D remains unclear. Germline CDR1 ENHRY, CDR2 SYGVKD. The CDR3 has 13 residues. V was cut by 0 bases and J by 4 bases, with 4 bases left in between.

V and J are TRBV6-2 or TRBV6-3 and TRBJ1-2, with TRBD1 matching over 7 bases. Per the germline V gene, CDR1 is MNHEY and CDR2 is SVGEGT. V lost 5 bases and J lost 8; bases outside the gene matches: 8. The CDR3 covers 13 residues. The CDR3 DNA follows: TGTGCCAGCAGTCCCGACAGGGTCCGAGGCTACACCTTC. This encodes CASSPDRVRGYTF.

V gene TRBV25-1 combines with J gene TRBJ1-6; 9 bases match TRBD1. The CDR3 covers 17 residues. Germline loops: CDR1 MGHDK, CDR2 SYGVNS. The J segment lost 0 bases and the V segment lost 5 bases, leaving 5 bases of the junction unmatched. CDR3: CASSQGTGSSYNSPLHF. The CDR3 region has the DNA TGTGCCAGCAGTCAAGGGACAGGGAGCTCCTATAATTCACCCCTCCACTTT.

In this sample, this clone turned up once. V is TRBV10-3 and J is TRBJ2-3, with 16 bases lining up with TRBD2. J gave up 0 bases and V 0 bases, and 9 bases lay outside the gene matches. CDR1 ENHRY and CDR2 SYGVKD come from the germline V gene. The CDR3 contains 21 residues. This chain's CDR3 is CAISESTLGLAGGKSTDTQYF. CDR3 sequence (DNA): TGTGCCATCAGTGAGTCGACTCTGGGACTAGCGGGGGGGAAAAGCACAGATACGCAGTATTTT.

The sample holds one count of this clone. The V and J genes are TRBV6-5 and TRBJ2-1; a possible D gene is TRBD1 (5 bases). The CDR3 runs 13 residues. CDR1 is MNHEY and CDR2 is SVGAGI in the germline V gene. Trimming stripped 7 bases from V and 6 bases from J, with 13 bases between. The CDR3 DNA is TGTGCCAGCACCCCCGGCAGGGTCAATGAGCAGTTCTTC. The encoded protein is CASTPGRVNEQFF.

The chain uses TRBV7-2 and TRBJ1-3; D call uncertain. The germline V gene has CDR1 SGHTA and CDR2 FQGNSA. V lost 3 bases and J 2 bases, leaving 17 bases between the germline ends. The CDR3 covers 17 residues. In DNA form, the CDR3 reads TGTGCCAGCAGCTTCTCTACCTTTCAGGCTGCTGGAAACACCATATATTTT. Its translation: CASSFSTFQAAGNTIYF.

The chain uses TRBV28 and TRBJ1-5, with TRBD1 matching 7 bases. The junction had 3 bases not matched to a gene; V was cut back by 6 bases and J by 4 bases. Germline CDR1 MDHEN, CDR2 SYDVKM. CDR3 length: 13 residues. In DNA form, the CDR3 reads TGTGCCAGCAGGGGACAGAGGAATCAGCCCCAGCATTTT. Protein product: CASRGQRNQPQHF.

The V gene is TRBV3-1 (or the pseudogene TRBV3-2), the J gene TRBJ1-4; D gene unclear. Per the germline V gene, CDR1 is LGHDT and CDR2 is YNNKEL (reference sequence). The germline V and J ends were trimmed by 1 base and 7 bases, with 1 base remaining between them. This CDR3 spans 11 amino acids. Written as DNA, the CDR3 is TGTGCCAGCAGCCAAGCTGAAAAACTGTTTTTT. Amino acids: CASSQAEKLFF.

This rearrangement joins TRBV7-9 to TRBJ1-2, with TRBD1 as a possible D gene (5 bases). Germline-derived CDR1 and CDR2 are SEHNR and FQNEAQ (reference sequence). CDR3 length: 14 amino acids. The V gene lost 1 base and the J gene lost 3 bases, with 9 bases spanning the gap. CDR3: CASSLVTADYGYTF. The CDR3 DNA reads as TGTGCCAGCAGCTTAGTGACAGCAGACTATGGCTACACCTTC.

The rearrangement uses TRBV5-1 and TRBJ1-2; tentatively, D is TRBD1 (6 bases). Per the germline V gene, CDR1 is SGHRS and CDR2 is YFSETQ. The CDR3 is 13 residues long. V lost 3 bases and J lost 4, with 10 bases in between. The CDR3 coding sequence is TGCGCCAGCAGCTCGACAGGTCTCTATGGCTACACCTTC. This translates into CASSSTGLYGYTF.